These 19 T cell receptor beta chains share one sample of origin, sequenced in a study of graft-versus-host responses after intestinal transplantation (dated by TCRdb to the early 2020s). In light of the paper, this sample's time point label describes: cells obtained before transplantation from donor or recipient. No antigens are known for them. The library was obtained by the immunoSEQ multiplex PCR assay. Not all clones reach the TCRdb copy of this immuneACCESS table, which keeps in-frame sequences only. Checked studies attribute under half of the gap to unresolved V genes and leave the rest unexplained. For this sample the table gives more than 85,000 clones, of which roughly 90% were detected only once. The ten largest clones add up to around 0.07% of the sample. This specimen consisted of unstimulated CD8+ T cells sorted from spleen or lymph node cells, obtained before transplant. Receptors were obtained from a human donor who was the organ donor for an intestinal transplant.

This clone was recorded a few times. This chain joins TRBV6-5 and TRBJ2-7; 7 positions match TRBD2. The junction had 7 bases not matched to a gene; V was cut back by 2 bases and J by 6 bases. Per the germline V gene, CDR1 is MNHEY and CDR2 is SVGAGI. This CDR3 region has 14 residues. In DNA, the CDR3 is TGTGCCAGCAGTTACGGGGCGGGGGTGGTCGAGCAGTACTTC. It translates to CASSYGAGVVEQYF.

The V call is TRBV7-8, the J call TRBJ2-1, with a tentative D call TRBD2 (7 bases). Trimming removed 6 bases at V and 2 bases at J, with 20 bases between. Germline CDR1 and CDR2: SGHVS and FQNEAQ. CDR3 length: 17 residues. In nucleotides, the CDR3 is TGTGCCAGCAGGGACGACTTGGGGGGGGGCCCCTACAATGAGCAGTTCTTC. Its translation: CASRDDLGGGPYNEQFF. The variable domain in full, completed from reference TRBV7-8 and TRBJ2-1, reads GAGVSQSPRYKVAKRGQDVALRCDPISGHVSLFWYQQALGQGPEFLTYFQNEAQLDKSGLPSDRFFAERPEGSVSTLKIQRTQQEDSAVYLCASRDDLGGGPYNEQFFGPGTRLTVL.

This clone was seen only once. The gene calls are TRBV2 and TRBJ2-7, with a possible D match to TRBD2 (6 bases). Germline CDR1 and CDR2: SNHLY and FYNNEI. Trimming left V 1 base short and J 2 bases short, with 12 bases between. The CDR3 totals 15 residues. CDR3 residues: CASSEGQGGTYEQYF. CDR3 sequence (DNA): TGTGCCAGCAGTGAAGGGCAGGGCGGGACCTACGAGCAGTACTTC. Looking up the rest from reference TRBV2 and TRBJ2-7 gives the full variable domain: EPEVTQTPSHQVTQMGQEVILRCVPISNHLYFYWYRQILGQKVEFLVSFYNNEISEKSEIFDDQFSVERPDGSNFTLKIRSTKLEDSAMYFCASSEGQGGTYEQYFGPGTRLTVT.

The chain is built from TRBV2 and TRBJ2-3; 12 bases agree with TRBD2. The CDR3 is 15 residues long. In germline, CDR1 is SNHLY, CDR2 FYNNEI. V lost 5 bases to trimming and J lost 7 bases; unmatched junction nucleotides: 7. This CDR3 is CASSRLAGERYTQYF. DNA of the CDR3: TGTGCCAGCAGTCGACTAGCGGGGGAGAGATATACGCAGTATTTT.

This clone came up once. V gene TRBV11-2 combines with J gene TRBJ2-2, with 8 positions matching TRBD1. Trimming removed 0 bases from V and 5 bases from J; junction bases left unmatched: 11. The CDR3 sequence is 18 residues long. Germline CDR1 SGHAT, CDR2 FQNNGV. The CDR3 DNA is TGTGCCAGCAGCTTAGATGTTTCACAGGGGGTAGGAACCGGGGAGCTGTTTTTT. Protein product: CASSLDVSQGVGTGELFF.

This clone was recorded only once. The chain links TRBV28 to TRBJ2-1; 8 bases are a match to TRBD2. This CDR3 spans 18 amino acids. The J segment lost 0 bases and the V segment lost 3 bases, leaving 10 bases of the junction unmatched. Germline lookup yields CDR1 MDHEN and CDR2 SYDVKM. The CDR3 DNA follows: TGTGCCAGCAGTTTTCCTAGCGGGCCACCTAGCTCCTACAATGAGCAGTTCTTC. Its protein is CASSFPSGPPSSYNEQFF. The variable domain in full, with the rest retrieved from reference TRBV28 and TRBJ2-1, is DVKVTQSSRYLVKRTGEKVFLECVQDMDHENMFWYRQDPGLGLRLIYFSYDVKMKEKGDIPEGYSVSREKKERFSLILESASTNQTSMYLCASSFPSGPPSSYNEQFFGPGTRLTVL.

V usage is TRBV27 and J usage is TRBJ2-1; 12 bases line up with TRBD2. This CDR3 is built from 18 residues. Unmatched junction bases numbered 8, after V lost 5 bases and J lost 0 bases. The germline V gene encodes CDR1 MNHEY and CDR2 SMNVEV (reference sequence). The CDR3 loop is CASSGGLAGGGSYNEQFF. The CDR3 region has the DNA TGTGCCAGCAGTGGGGGACTAGCGGGTGGGGGCTCCTACAATGAGCAGTTCTTC.

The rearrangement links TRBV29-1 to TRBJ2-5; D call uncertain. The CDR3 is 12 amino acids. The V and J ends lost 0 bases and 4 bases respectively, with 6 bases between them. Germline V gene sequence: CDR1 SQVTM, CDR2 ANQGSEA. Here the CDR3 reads CSVEDRRETQYF. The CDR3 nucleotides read TGCAGCGTTGAAGACAGGCGAGAGACCCAGTACTTC. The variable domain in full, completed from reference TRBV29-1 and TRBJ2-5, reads SAVISQKPSRDICQRGTSLTIQCQVDSQVTMMFWYRQQPGQSLTLIATANQGSEATYESGFVIDKFPISRPNLTFSTLTVSNMSPEDSSIYLCSVEDRRETQYFGPGTRLLVL.

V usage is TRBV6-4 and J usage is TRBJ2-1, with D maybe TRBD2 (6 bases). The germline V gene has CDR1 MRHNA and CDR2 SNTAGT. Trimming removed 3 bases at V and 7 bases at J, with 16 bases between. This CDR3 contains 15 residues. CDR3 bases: TGTGCCAGCAGTGATTCCCCCGGGACTGCTAATGAGCAGTTCTTC. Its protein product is CASSDSPGTANEQFF.

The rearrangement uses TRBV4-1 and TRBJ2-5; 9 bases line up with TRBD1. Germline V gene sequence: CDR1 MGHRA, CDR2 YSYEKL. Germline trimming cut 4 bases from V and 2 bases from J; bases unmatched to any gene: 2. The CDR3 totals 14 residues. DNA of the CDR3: TGCGCCAGCAGCCGAGGGACAGGGCAAGAGACCCAGTACTTC. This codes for CASSRGTGQETQYF.

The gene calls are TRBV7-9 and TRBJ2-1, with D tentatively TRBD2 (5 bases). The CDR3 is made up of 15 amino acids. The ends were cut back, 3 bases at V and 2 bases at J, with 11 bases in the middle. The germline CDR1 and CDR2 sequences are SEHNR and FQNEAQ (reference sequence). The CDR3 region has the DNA TGTGCCAGCAGCTTTACGGGCGGGCCCTACAATGAGCAGTTCTTC. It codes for CASSFTGGPYNEQFF.

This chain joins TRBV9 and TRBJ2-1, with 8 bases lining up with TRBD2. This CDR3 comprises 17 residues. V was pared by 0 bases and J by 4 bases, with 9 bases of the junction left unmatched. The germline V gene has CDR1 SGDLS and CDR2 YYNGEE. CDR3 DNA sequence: TGTGCCAGCAGCGTAGATGCGGGGGGACTGTTTTACAATGAGCAGTTCTTC. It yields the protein CASSVDAGGLFYNEQFF.

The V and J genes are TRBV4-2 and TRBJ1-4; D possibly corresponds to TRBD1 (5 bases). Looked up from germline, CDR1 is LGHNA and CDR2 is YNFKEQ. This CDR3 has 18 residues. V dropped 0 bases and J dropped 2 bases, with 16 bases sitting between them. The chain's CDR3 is CASSQDPELGGTNEKLFF. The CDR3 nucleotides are TGTGCCAGCAGCCAAGACCCCGAGTTGGGGGGTACTAATGAAAAACTGTTTTTT.

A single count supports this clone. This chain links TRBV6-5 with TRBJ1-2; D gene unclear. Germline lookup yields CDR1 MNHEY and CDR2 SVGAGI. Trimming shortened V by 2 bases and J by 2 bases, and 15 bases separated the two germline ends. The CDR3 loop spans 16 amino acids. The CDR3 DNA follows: TGTGCCAGCAGTTACGGGTTCCCGACGGAGAACTATGGCTACACCTTC. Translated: CASSYGFPTENYGYTF.

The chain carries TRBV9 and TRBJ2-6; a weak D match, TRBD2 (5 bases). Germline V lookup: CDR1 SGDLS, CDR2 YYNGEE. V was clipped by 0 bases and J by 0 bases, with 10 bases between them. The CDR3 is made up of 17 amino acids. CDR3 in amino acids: CASSVAGFGSGANVLTF. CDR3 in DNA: TGTGCCAGCAGCGTAGCGGGGTTTGGCTCTGGGGCCAACGTCCTGACTTTC.

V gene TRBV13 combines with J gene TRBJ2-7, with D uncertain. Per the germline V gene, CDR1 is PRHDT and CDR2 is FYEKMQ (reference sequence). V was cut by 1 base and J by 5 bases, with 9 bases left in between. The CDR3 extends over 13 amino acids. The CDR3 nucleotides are TGTGCCAGCAGCTTAGATTCCCGGGACGAGCAGTACTTC. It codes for CASSLDSRDEQYF.

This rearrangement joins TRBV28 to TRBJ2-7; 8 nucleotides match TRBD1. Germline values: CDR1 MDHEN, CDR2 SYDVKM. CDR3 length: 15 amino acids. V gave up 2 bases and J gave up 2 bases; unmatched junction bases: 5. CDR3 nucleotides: TGTGCCAGCAGTTTACTCCGGACAGGGCCCTACGAGCAGTACTTC. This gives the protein CASSLLRTGPYEQYF. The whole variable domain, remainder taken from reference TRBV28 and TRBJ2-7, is DVKVTQSSRYLVKRTGEKVFLECVQDMDHENMFWYRQDPGLGLRLIYFSYDVKMKEKGDIPEGYSVSREKKERFSLILESASTNQTSMYLCASSLLRTGPYEQYFGPGTRLTVT.

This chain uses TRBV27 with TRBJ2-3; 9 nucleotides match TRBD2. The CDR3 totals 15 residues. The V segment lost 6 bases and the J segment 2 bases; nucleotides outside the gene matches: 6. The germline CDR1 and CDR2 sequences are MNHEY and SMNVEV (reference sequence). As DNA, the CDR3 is TGTGCCAGCAGAGCCGGGACTAGCATCACAGATACGCAGTATTTT. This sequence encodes CASRAGTSITDTQYF.

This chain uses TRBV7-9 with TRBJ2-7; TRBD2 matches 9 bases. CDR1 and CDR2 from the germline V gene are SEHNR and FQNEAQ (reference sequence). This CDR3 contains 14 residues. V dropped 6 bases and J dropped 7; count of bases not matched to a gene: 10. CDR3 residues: CASSHKAAGGEQYF. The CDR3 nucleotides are TGTGCCAGCAGTCATAAGGCAGCGGGAGGTGAGCAGTACTTC.